A single sample is the source of the 14 T cell receptor beta chains below, sequenced in a study of cytomegalovirus exposure and HLA in healthy donors. It was with 60 Vbeta and 13 Jbeta primers that the PCR ran. Only in-frame clones appear in the TCRdb table, and some are missing; sequencing was by immunoSEQ multiplex PCR. The repertoire holds about 190,000 clones, with roughly 80% as singletons. The sequencing sample was made of PBMCs. The receptors derive from a woman aged 18 to 35 in good health and CMV-seronegative.

The J gene is TRBJ2-4, the V gene TRBV7-8; 11 bases are a match to TRBD2. Unmatched junction bases numbered 6, after V lost 2 bases and J lost 3 bases. The CDR3 runs to 17 residues. Germline CDR1 and CDR2: SGHVS and FQNEAQ. For the CDR3, the DNA is TGTGCCAGCAGCTTAAATCGACTAGCGGGACTCAAAAACATTCAGTACTTC. Translated, it gives CASSLNRLAGLKNIQYF. Based on the CDR3 plus reference TRBV7-8 and TRBJ2-4, the full variable domain is GAGVSQSPRYKVAKRGQDVALRCDPISGHVSLFWYQQALGQGPEFLTYFQNEAQLDKSGLPSDRFFAERPEGSVSTLKIQRTQQEDSAVYLCASSLNRLAGLKNIQYFGAGTRLSVL.

The rearrangement uses TRBV19 and TRBJ1-1, with D perhaps matching TRBD1 (6 bases). The CDR3 loop spans 15 amino acids. The V end was cut by 3 bases, the J end by 10 bases, with 21 bases between. Germline CDR1 is LNHDA and CDR2 is SQIVND (reference sequence). The CDR3 region has the DNA TGTGCCAGTAGTATTTCATCTGGACAGTTCGAAGGAGCTTTCTTT. Amino acids: CASSISSGQFEGAFF. Full variable domain (rest looked up from reference TRBV19 and TRBJ1-1): DGGITQSPKYLFRKEGQNVTLSCEQNLNHDAMYWYRQDPGQGLRLIYYSQIVNDFQKGDIAEGYSVSREKKESFPLTVTSAQKNPTAFYLCASSISSGQFEGAFFGQGTRLTVV.

This chain links TRBV6-1 with TRBJ2-3; 8 positions match TRBD1. Losses at the gene ends were 6 bases for V and 3 bases for J; bases not matched to a gene: 8. From germline, CDR1 is MNHNS and CDR2 SASEGT. The CDR3 is 15 amino acids. The CDR3 coding sequence is TGTGCCAGCAGACATGGACAGGGTCAGACAGATACGCAGTATTTT. This gives the protein CASRHGQGQTDTQYF.

V usage is TRBV19 and J usage is TRBJ2-7, with a possible D match to TRBD1 (6 bases). Trimming left V 3 bases short and J 1 base short, with 13 bases between. The CDR3 consists of 15 residues. Per germline, CDR1 LNHDA and CDR2 SQIVND (reference sequence). The CDR3, as DNA: TGTGCCAGTAGTATTAGGAGCAGGGGATCCTACGAGCAGTACTTC. Translation gives CASSIRSRGSYEQYF.

The chain combines TRBV13 with TRBJ2-7; D gene uncertain. Trimming took 5 bases from V and 4 from J, leaving 9 bases between them. CDR3 size: 12 residues. CDR1 is PRHDT and CDR2 is FYEKMQ in the germline V gene (reference sequence). The CDR3 sequence: CASSPGRYEQYF. The CDR3 DNA follows: TGTGCCAGCAGCCCCGGCAGGTACGAGCAGTACTTC. Full variable domain (missing parts from reference TRBV13 and TRBJ2-7): AAGVIQSPRHLIKEKRETATLKCYPIPRHDTVYWYQQGPGQDPQFLISFYEKMQSDKGSIPDRFSAQQFSDYHSELNMSSLELGDSALYFCASSPGRYEQYFGPGTRLTVT.

The gene calls are TRBV27 and TRBJ2-7; 9 bases fit TRBD1. The CDR3 covers 14 residues. Losses at the gene ends were 7 bases for V and 3 bases for J; bases not matched to a gene: 7. CDR1 is MNHEY and CDR2 is SMNVEV in the germline V gene (reference sequence). CDR3 nucleotide sequence: TGTGCCAGCACACCTCCGGGACAGGGCTACGAGCAGTACTTC. Translating gives CASTPPGQGYEQYF.

In DNA, the CDR3 is TGTGCCAGCAGTGATCGGGAGGGGGCGGAGAACACCGGGGAGCTGTTTTTT. Amino acids: CASSDREGAENTGELFF. The gene calls are TRBV2 and TRBJ2-2; possible D gene TRBD2, 8 bases. The CDR3 totals 17 residues. Germline V gene lookup returns CDR1 SNHLY and CDR2 FYNNEI. The V end lost 3 bases, the J end lost 1 base, and 15 bases lay between the germline ends. Together with reference TRBV2 and TRBJ2-2, the CDR3 gives the full variable domain: EPEVTQTPSHQVTQMGQEVILRCVPISNHLYFYWYRQILGQKVEFLVSFYNNEISEKSEIFDDQFSVERPDGSNFTLKIRSTKLEDSAMYFCASSDREGAENTGELFFGEGSRLTVL.

This chain joins TRBV5-1 and TRBJ1-2; D is undetermined. Between the trimmed V and J ends, which lost 5 bases and 0 bases, there was a span of 17 bases. This CDR3 has 16 amino acids. Germline assignment: CDR1 SGHRS and CDR2 YFSETQ. DNA of the CDR3: TGCGCCAGCAGTTATTCTAGTCCCGACTCTAACTATGGCTACACCTTC. This sequence encodes CASSYSSPDSNYGYTF.

The V gene is TRBV27, the J gene TRBJ2-3; TRBD2 matches 9 bases. The CDR3 extends over 16 amino acids. The trim removed 0 bases at V and 3 bases at J, leaving 4 bases unmatched. Per the germline V gene, CDR1 is MNHEY and CDR2 is SMNVEV (reference sequence). As DNA, the CDR3 is TGTGCCAGCAGTTTATCGTTAAGCGGGGGGACAGATACGCAGTATTTT. Protein: CASSLSLSGGTDTQYF.

The chain recombines TRBV4-1 with TRBJ2-1; maybe TRBD2 (6 bases). Germline V gene sequence: CDR1 MGHRA, CDR2 YSYEKL. This CDR3 contains 13 residues. V was clipped by 4 bases and J by 5 bases, with 9 bases between them. CDR3 nucleotide sequence: TGCGCCAGCAGCCCACTAGCAGACAATGAGCAGTTCTTC. Encoded protein: CASSPLADNEQFF.

This clone was seen only once. This chain connects TRBV11-2 to TRBJ2-5; D is unresolved. This CDR3 contains 14 residues. Between the trimmed V and J ends, which lost 1 base and 5 bases, there was a span of 11 bases. Germline V lookup: CDR1 SGHAT, CDR2 FQNNGV. In DNA form, the CDR3 reads TGTGCCAGCAGCTTAGCCCCAGAATCGGAGACCCAGTACTTC. It yields the protein CASSLAPESETQYF.

The V call is TRBV5-1, the J call TRBJ2-1; perhaps TRBD2 as D (6 bases). Looked up from germline, CDR1 is SGHRS and CDR2 is YFSETQ. CDR3 size: 15 residues. V lost 3 bases and J lost 1, with 11 bases in between. CDR3: CASSWGTESYNEQFF. The CDR3, as DNA: TGCGCCAGCAGCTGGGGGACTGAGTCCTACAATGAGCAGTTCTTC.

The CDR3 reads CASSPGTHQETQYF. CDR3 sequence (DNA): TGTGCCAGCAGCCCCGGGACACACCAAGAGACCCAGTACTTC. This chain uses TRBV6-1 with TRBJ2-5; D is possibly TRBD1 (6 bases). Trimming shortened V by 6 bases and J by 0 bases, and 11 bases separated the two germline ends. Germline V gene data show CDR1 as MNHNS and CDR2 as SASEGT. The CDR3 is 14 amino acids.

The chain combines TRBV29-1 with TRBJ1-3; 8 bases line up with TRBD1. Germline assignment: CDR1 SQVTM and CDR2 ANQGSEA. The CDR3 is 14 amino acids. V lost 7 bases, J lost 1 base, and 6 bases stayed unmatched. CDR3 residues: CSGRQGNSGNTIYF. CDR3 sequence (DNA): TGCAGCGGAAGACAGGGGAATTCTGGAAACACCATATATTTT.